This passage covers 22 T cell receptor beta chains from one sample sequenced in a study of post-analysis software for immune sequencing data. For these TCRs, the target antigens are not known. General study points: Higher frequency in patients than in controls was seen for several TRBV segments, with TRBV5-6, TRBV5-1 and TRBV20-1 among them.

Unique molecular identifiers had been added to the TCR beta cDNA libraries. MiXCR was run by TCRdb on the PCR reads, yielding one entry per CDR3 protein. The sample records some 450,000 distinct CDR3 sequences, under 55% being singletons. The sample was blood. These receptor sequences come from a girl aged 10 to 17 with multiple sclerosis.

CDR3 DNA sequence: TGCGCCAGCAGCCAAGATGGAAGGCGGGCCTTCCAAGAGACCCAGTACTTC. It is translated as CASSQDGRRAFQETQYF. The rearrangement links TRBV4-1 to TRBJ2-5, with TRBD2 as a possible D gene (5 bases). This CDR3 contains 17 residues. Germline loops: CDR1 MGHRA, CDR2 YSYEKL. V lost 0 bases and J 1 base, leaving 15 bases between the germline ends.

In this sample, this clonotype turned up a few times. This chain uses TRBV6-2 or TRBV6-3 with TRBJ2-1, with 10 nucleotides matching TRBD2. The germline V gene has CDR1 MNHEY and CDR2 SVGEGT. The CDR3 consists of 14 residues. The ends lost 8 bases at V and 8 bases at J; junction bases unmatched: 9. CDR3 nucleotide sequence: TGTGCCAGCGAGGGGCTAGCGGGAGTCTATGAGCAGTTCTTC. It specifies CASEGLAGVYEQFF.

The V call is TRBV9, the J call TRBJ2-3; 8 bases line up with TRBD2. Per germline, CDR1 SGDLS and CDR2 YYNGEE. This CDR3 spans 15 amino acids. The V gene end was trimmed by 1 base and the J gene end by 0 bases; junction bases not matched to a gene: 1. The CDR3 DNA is TGTGCCAGCAGCGTAATAGCGGGGAGCACAGATACGCAGTATTTT. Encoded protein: CASSVIAGSTDTQYF.

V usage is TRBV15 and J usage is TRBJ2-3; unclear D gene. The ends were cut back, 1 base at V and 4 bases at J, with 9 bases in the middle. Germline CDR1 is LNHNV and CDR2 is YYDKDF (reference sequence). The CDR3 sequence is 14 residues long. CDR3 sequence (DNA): TGTGCCACCAGCAGAGTCGTACGGTCAGATACGCAGTATTTT. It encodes CATSRVVRSDTQYF.

CDR3 residues: CASSPRTSGRFWNEQFF. As DNA, the CDR3 is TGTGCCAGCAGTCCCAGGACTAGCGGGAGGTTTTGGAATGAGCAGTTCTTC. The rearrangement links TRBV28 to TRBJ2-1; 14 positions agree with TRBD2. Unmatched junction bases numbered 10, after V lost 5 bases and J lost 7 bases. The CDR3 totals 17 residues. The germline CDR1 and CDR2 sequences are MDHEN and SYDVKM. Full variable domain (rest looked up from reference TRBV28 and TRBJ2-1): DVKVTQSSRYLVKRTGEKVFLECVQDMDHENMFWYRQDPGLGLRLIYFSYDVKMKEKGDIPEGYSVSREKKERFSLILESASTNQTSMYLCASSPRTSGRFWNEQFFGPGTRLTVL.

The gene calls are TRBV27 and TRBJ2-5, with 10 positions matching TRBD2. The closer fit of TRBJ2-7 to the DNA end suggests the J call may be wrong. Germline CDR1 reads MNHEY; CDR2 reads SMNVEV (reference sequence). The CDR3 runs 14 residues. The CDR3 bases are TGTGCCAGCAGTGCCGGGACTAGCGTCCACGAGCAGTACTTC. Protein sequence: CASSAGTSVHEQYF.

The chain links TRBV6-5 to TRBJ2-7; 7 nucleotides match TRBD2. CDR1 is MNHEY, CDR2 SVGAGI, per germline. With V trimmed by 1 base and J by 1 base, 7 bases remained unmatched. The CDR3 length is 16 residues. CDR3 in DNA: TGTGCCAGCAGTTACTTGAGGCGGGAGAGTTCCTACGAGCAGTACTTC. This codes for CASSYLRRESSYEQYF.

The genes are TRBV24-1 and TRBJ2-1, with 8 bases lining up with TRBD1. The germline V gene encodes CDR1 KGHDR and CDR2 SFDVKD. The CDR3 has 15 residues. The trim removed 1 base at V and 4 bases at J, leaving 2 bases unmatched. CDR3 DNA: TGTGCCACCAGTGATTTAGGGACAGGTTACAATGAGCAGTTCTTC. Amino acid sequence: CATSDLGTGYNEQFF.

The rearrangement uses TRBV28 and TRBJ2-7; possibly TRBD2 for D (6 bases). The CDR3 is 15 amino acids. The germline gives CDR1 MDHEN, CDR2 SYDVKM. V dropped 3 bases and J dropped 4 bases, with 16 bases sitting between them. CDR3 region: CASSFVSGSGYEQYF. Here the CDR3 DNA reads TGTGCCAGCAGTTTCGTCAGCGGGTCCGGGTACGAGCAGTACTTC.

The CDR3 spells CSDRGRTPLTDTQYF. Here the CDR3 DNA reads TGCAGCGACCGGGGACGGACGCCTCTCACAGATACGCAGTATTTT. V gene TRBV29-1 combines with J gene TRBJ2-3; D could derive from TRBD1 or TRBD2 (5 bases each). The CDR3 runs 15 residues. The V gene's germline CDR1 is SQVTM and CDR2 ANQGSEA. V was trimmed by 7 bases and J by 2 bases, leaving 19 bases between them.

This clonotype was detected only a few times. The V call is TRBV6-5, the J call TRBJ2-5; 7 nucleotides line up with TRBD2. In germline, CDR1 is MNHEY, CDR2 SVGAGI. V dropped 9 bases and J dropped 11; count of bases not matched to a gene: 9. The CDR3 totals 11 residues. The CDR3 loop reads CASRNAGEQYF. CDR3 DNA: TGTGCCAGTCGTAACGCGGGGGAGCAGTACTTC.

CDR3 in amino acids: CASSQGGSKTYEQYF. Here the CDR3 DNA reads TGCGCCAGCAGTCAAGGGGGGAGTAAAACCTACGAGCAGTACTTC. The chain recombines TRBV5-1 with TRBJ2-5, with D possibly being TRBD1 or TRBD2 (6 bases each). With the DNA end fitting TRBJ2-7 better, the J assignment may be wrong. Germline V gives CDR1 SGHRS, CDR2 YFSETQ. This CDR3 comprises 15 residues.

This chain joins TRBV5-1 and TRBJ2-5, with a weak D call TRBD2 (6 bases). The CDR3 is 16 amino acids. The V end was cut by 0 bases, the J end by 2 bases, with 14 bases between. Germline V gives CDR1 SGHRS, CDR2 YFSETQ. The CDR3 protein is CASSLVGLSGQETQYF. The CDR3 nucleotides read TGCGCCAGCAGCTTGGTCGGACTATCCGGACAAGAGACCCAGTACTTC.

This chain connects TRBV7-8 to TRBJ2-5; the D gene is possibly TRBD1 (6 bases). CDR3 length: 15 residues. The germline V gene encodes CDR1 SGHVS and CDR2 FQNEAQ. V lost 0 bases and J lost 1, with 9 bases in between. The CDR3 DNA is TGTGCCAGCAGCTTAGCCGGACAGAGCCAAGAGACCCAGTACTTC. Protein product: CASSLAGQSQETQYF. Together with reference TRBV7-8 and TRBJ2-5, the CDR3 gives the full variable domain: GAGVSQSPRYKVAKRGQDVALRCDPISGHVSLFWYQQALGQGPEFLTYFQNEAQLDKSGLPSDRFFAERPEGSVSTLKIQRTQQEDSAVYLCASSLAGQSQETQYFGPGTRLLVL.

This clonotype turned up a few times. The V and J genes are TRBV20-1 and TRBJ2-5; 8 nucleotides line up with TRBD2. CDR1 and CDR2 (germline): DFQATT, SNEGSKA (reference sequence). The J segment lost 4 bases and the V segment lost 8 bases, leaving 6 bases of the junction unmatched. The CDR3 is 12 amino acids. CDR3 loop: CSRGGAGETQYF. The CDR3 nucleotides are TGCAGTCGGGGGGGGGCCGGAGAGACCCAGTACTTC.

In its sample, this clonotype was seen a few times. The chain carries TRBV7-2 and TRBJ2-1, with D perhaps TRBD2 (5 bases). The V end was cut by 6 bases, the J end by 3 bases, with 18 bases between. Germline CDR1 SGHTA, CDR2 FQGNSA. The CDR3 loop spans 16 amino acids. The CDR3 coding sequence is TGTGCCAGCAGTATTATCAGCGGAGACTACTACAATGAGCAGTTCTTC. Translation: CASSIISGDYYNEQFF.

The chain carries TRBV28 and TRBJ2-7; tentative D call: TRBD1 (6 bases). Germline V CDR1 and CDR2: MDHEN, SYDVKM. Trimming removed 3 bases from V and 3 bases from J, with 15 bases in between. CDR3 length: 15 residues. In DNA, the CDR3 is TGTGCCAGCAGTTTTCTGTCGTCCAGGGGCTACGAGCAGTACTTC. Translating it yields CASSFLSSRGYEQYF.

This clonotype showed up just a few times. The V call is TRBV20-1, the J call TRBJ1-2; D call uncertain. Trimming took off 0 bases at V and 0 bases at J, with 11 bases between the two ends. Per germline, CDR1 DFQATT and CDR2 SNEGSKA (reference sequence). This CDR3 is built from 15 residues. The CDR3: CSARDPWRANYGYTF. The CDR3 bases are TGCAGTGCTAGAGATCCGTGGAGAGCTAACTATGGCTACACCTTC.

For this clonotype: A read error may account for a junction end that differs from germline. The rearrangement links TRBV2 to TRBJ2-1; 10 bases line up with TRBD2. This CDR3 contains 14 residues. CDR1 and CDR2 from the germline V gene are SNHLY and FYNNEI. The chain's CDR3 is CTSTWTSGYNEQFF. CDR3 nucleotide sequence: TGTACCAGCACCTGGACTAGCGGCTACAATGAGCAGTTCTTC.

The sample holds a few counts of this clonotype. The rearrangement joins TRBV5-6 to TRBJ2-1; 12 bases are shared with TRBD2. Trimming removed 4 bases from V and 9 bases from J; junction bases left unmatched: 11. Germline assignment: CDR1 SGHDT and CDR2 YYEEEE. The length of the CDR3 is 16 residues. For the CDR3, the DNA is TGTGCCAGCAGCGGCGGACTAGCGGGAACGGGTGCTGAGCAGTTCTTC. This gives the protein CASSGGLAGTGAEQFF.

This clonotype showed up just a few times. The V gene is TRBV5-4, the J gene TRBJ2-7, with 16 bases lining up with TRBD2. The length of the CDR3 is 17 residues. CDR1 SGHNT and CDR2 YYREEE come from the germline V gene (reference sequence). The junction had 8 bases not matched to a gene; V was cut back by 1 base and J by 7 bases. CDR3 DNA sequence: TGTGCCAGCAGCTTGCCGGGACTAGCGGGAGGGAAACAGGAGCAGTACTTC. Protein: CASSLPGLAGGKQEQYF.

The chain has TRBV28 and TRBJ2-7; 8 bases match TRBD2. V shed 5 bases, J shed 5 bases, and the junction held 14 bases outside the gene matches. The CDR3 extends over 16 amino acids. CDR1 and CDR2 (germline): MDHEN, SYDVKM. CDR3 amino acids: CASSILGGRLGDEQYF. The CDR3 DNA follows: TGTGCCAGCAGTATCTTGGGCGGGAGGCTCGGGGACGAGCAGTACTTC.